This T cell receptor beta chain came from a study of blood T cell repertoires in COVID-19. Profiled with immunoSEQ multiplex PCR; TCRdb holds only in-frame clones, not every one. The sample records approximately 110,000 clones, roughly 87% being singletons. The ends were cut back, 1 base at V and 5 bases at J, with 11 bases in the middle. The CDR3 has 15 amino acids. CDR1 MGHRA and CDR2 YSYEKL come from the germline V gene. The TCR originated in a man aged 45-60 years with acute or convalescent COVID-19. The chain uses TRBV4-1 and TRBJ1-4; a weak D match, TRBD1 (6 bases). Sequencing was performed on peripheral blood. CDR3 nucleotides: TGCGCCAGCAGCCAAGTTCCGGACAGAAATGAAAAACTGTTTTTT. It is translated as CASSQVPDRNEKLFF.